This TCR beta chain was sequenced during a study of blood T cell repertoires in COVID-19. Whole-study context: Sites in the United States, Italy and Spain provided acute and convalescent COVID-19 samples. From T cells, B-cell-depleted T cells, or PBMCs came the material, which was cDNA or gDNA.

In the study's own analysis: From reference gene primer amplification, estimates of nucleated cell counts were derived. Using immunoSEQ multiplex PCR, the repertoire was profiled, and TCRdb retains in-frame clones only, with some absent. That table gives V, J and clone size, and the DNA gave D and trimming. The table includes approximately 35,000 clones, just under 80% detected once. The CDR3 contains 15 residues. V shed 0 bases and J shed 0 bases, with 8 bases lying between them. In germline, CDR1 is MNHEY, CDR2 SVGAGI. Sequenced: peripheral blood. J is TRBJ1-1 and V is TRBV6-5; D gene unclear. This receptor was obtained from an elderly man with acute or convalescent COVID-19. The CDR3 DNA sequence: TGTGCCAGCAGTTACTCGGCAGTCGTGAACACTGAAGCTTTCTTT. Its translation is CASSYSAVVNTEAFF.